Sequencing of this T cell receptor (beta chain) was carried out in a study of T cell changes during pregnancy in multiple sclerosis. The germline CDR1 and CDR2 sequences are SGHRS and YFSETQ. The CDR3 consists of 13 residues. V lost 4 bases and J 6 bases, leaving 11 bases between the germline ends. Generated by immunoSEQ multiplex PCR, the TCRdb table keeps only in-frame clones and is missing some. The table has 69,000 or so clones, approximately 92% seen once; the top ten hold under 3%. This receptor was identified in a female donor with multiple sclerosis, enrolled in a pregnancy study. The sample in question was peripheral blood, obtained before pregnancy. The chain recombines TRBV5-1 with TRBJ2-1; a possible D gene is TRBD2 (5 bases). The CDR3 here is CASSPASLNEQFF. CDR3 nucleotides: TGCGCCAGCAGCCCTGCTAGCCTCAATGAGCAGTTCTTC.